Listed here are 9 T cell receptor beta chains from one sample, sequenced in a study of T cells in Graves' hyperthyroidism and ophthalmopathy. TCR beta CDR3 sequences were amplified from RNA transcripts. The HTBI primer set drove a first-round RT-PCR of the TCR CDR3. TCRdb redid the calling of the multiplex PCR reads with MiXCR, one entry per CDR3 protein. The sample shows about 720,000 distinct CDR3 sequences, over 15% of them seen only once. Sequencing used blood. The receptors come from a woman aged 45-65 years with Graves' hyperthyroidism that later progressed to Graves' ophthalmopathy.

The chain employs TRBV20-1 and TRBJ2-3; 7 bases map to TRBD2. Germline-derived CDR1 and CDR2 are DFQATT and SNEGSKA (reference sequence). CDR3 size: 15 residues. J lost 0 bases, V lost 4 bases, and 7 bases had no gene match. The CDR3 loop reads CSANTGTTSTDTQYF. The CDR3 coding sequence is TGCAGTGCTAATACCGGGACTACAAGCACAGATACGCAGTATTTT.

On this clonotype: The junction departs from the called germline gene at one end, perhaps through a read error. The V and J genes are TRBV20-1 and TRBJ2-5; TRBD2 aligns across 10 bases. Germline V gene data show CDR1 as DFQATT and CDR2 as SNEGSKA (reference sequence). The CDR3 is made up of 13 amino acids. DNA of the CDR3: TGCAGTGCCAGAGCGGGGGGGCAGCAGACCCAGTACTTC. Its protein is CSARAGGQQTQYF.

This clonotype appeared a few times. The chain recombines TRBV9 with TRBJ2-3; the D gene is possibly TRBD2 (6 bases). This CDR3 spans 15 amino acids. V gave up 3 bases and J gave up 0 bases, with 11 bases separating them. Germline V gene lookup returns CDR1 SGDLS and CDR2 YYNGEE. CDR3 in amino acids: CASSAKGTSTDTQYF. The DNA of the CDR3 is TGTGCCAGCAGCGCCAAGGGGACTAGCACAGATACGCAGTATTTT.

This chain links TRBV11-2 with TRBJ1-2; D not resolved. Germline loops: CDR1 SGHAT, CDR2 FQNNGV. The CDR3 has 15 residues. V lost 0 bases and J 4 bases, leaving 12 bases between the germline ends. The CDR3 DNA sequence: TGTGCCAGCAGCTTAGATCTAGGCAGTTTCTATGGCTACACCTTC. It specifies CASSLDLGSFYGYTF.

The chain recombines TRBV5-1 with TRBJ1-1, with 8 nucleotides matching TRBD1. From germline, CDR1 is SGHRS and CDR2 YFSETQ. With 2 bases clipped from V and 8 bases from J, the junction kept 2 bases outside the gene matches. The CDR3 runs 12 residues. Written as DNA, the CDR3 is TGCGCCAGCAGCTTACGACAGGGGGAAGCTTTCTTT. Translation: CASSLRQGEAFF.

This rearrangement joins TRBV30 to TRBJ1-3; D remains unclear. The V end lost 3 bases, the J end lost 3 bases, and 12 bases lay between the germline ends. The germline V gene encodes CDR1 GTSNPN and CDR2 SVGIG (reference sequence). The CDR3 sequence is 14 residues long. CDR3 protein: CAWRKGGSGNTIYF. The DNA of the CDR3 is TGTGCCTGGAGGAAGGGTGGTAGTGGAAACACCATATATTTT.

The V and J genes are TRBV7-9 and TRBJ2-5; D possibly corresponds to TRBD2 (5 bases). CDR1 is SEHNR and CDR2 is FQNEAQ in the germline V gene (reference sequence). This CDR3 is 14 amino acids long. Trimming took 4 bases from V and 5 from J, leaving 14 bases between them. CDR3 in amino acids: CASSSVGSWETQYF. The CDR3 nucleotides are TGTGCCAGCAGCTCGGTTGGGAGCTGGGAGACCCAGTACTTC.

CDR3 sequence: CSARPTGGNTEAFF. The DNA of the CDR3 is TGCAGTGCTAGGCCGACCGGGGGCAACACTGAAGCTTTCTTT. The chain carries TRBV20-1 and TRBJ1-1, with D possibly being TRBD1 (6 bases). CDR3 length: 14 amino acids. Trimming left V 3 bases short and J 2 bases short, with 13 bases between. Germline CDR1 DFQATT, CDR2 SNEGSKA (reference sequence).

The chain carries TRBV3-1 and TRBJ1-3, with TRBD1 as a possible D gene (5 bases). CDR1 LGHDT and CDR2 YNNKEL come from the germline V gene (reference sequence). This CDR3 spans 21 amino acids. Trimming cost V 0 bases and J 0 bases, with 24 bases left between them. The CDR3 sequence is CASSQEWGKDMGRFSGNTIYF. The CDR3 nucleotides are TGTGCCAGCAGCCAAGAGTGGGGCAAAGACATGGGGCGGTTCTCTGGAAACACCATATATTTT.